Below, 27 T cell receptor beta chains from the same sample are listed, as sequenced in a study of beta chain features in type 1 diabetes. Expressed TCRB transcripts were sequenced after all isolated RNA was converted to cDNA. Profiled with immunoSEQ multiplex PCR; TCRdb holds only in-frame clones, not every one. The sample has 200,000 to 300,000 clones, 13% to 15% seen once. Sequencing was done on a sample of naive CD4+ T cells from blood. Receptors were obtained from a woman between 40 and 50 years old in good health.

The chain is built from TRBV5-1 and TRBJ2-3, with D uncertain. Germline lookup yields CDR1 SGHRS and CDR2 YFSETQ. This CDR3 has 13 residues. Trimming removed 2 bases at V and 1 base at J, with 5 bases between. The CDR3 sequence is CASSFLGTDTQYF. The CDR3 DNA sequence: TGCGCCAGCAGCTTTCTCGGCACAGATACGCAGTATTTT.

V and J are TRBV11-1 and TRBJ1-2; 7 nucleotides match TRBD1. The germline CDR1 and CDR2 sequences are SGHAT and FQDESV (reference sequence). V shed 5 bases, J shed 3 bases, and the junction held 6 bases outside the gene matches. CDR3 size: 14 residues. The CDR3 nucleotides read TGTGCCAGCAGCCCCAGACAGGGCGACTATGGCTACACCTTC. Translated: CASSPRQGDYGYTF.

The chain recombines TRBV7-8 with TRBJ2-1; no clear D gene. There are 17 residues in the CDR3. Germline values: CDR1 SGHVS, CDR2 FQNEAQ. V dropped 2 bases and J dropped 0 bases, with 14 bases sitting between them. CDR3 sequence reads: CASSLRRLPSSYNEQFF. CDR3 DNA: TGTGCCAGCAGCTTACGGCGGCTACCGAGCTCCTACAATGAGCAGTTCTTC.

The chain has TRBV28 and TRBJ1-5; no definite D call. Germline CDR1 MDHEN, CDR2 SYDVKM. This CDR3 spans 15 amino acids. Trimming stripped 8 bases from V and 2 bases from J, with 16 bases between. DNA of the CDR3: TGTGCCAGCCGATCCCCCACCGCGGGCAATCAGCCCCAGCATTTT. This translates into CASRSPTAGNQPQHF. Full variable domain (outside the CDR3, taken from reference TRBV28 and TRBJ1-5): DVKVTQSSRYLVKRTGEKVFLECVQDMDHENMFWYRQDPGLGLRLIYFSYDVKMKEKGDIPEGYSVSREKKERFSLILESASTNQTSMYLCASRSPTAGNQPQHFGDGTRLSIL.

The CDR3 sequence is CASSLLLRGRGEQYF. DNA of the CDR3: TGTGCCAGCAGCCTTTTATTGCGGGGCCGAGGCGAGCAGTACTTC. J is TRBJ2-7 and V is TRBV7-8, with D perhaps TRBD2 (6 bases). The germline gives CDR1 SGHVS, CDR2 FQNEAQ. The CDR3 totals 15 residues. The ends were cut back, 5 bases at V and 6 bases at J, with 20 bases in the middle. The full variable domain, completed using reference TRBV7-8 and TRBJ2-7, is GAGVSQSPRYKVAKRGQDVALRCDPISGHVSLFWYQQALGQGPEFLTYFQNEAQLDKSGLPSDRFFAERPEGSVSTLKIQRTQQEDSAVYLCASSLLLRGRGEQYFGPGTRLTVT.

The chain employs TRBV6-5 and TRBJ1-3; D is unresolved. Per the germline V gene, CDR1 is MNHEY and CDR2 is SVGAGI. CDR3 length equals 14 residues. Trimming left V 7 bases short and J 4 bases short, with 14 bases between. CDR3 protein: CASKRPSGGNTIYF. In DNA form, the CDR3 reads TGTGCCAGCAAACGTCCTTCGGGAGGAAACACCATATATTTT.

This clone has only a few counts. V gene TRBV5-1 combines with J gene TRBJ1-6, with a tentative D call TRBD1 (5 bases). Germline lookup yields CDR1 SGHRS and CDR2 YFSETQ. This CDR3 region has 18 residues. With 0 bases removed from V and 4 bases from J, the gap between germline ends came to 17 bases. The CDR3 DNA follows: TGCGCCAGCAGCTTGGGTCAGGGTCTGGTGAAGTATAATTCACCCCTCCACTTT. It codes for CASSLGQGLVKYNSPLHF.

This clone has just a few counts. The chain couples TRBV6-5 to TRBJ1-2; D may be TRBD1 (5 bases). CDR3 length: 15 residues. The germline V gene encodes CDR1 MNHEY and CDR2 SVGAGI. Trimming pared 6 bases from V and 7 bases from J, leaving 21 bases between. In DNA form, the CDR3 reads TGTGCCAGCAGCTGGGTTCCAGGGCAGTTGAGTGGCTACACCTTC. The encoded protein is CASSWVPGQLSGYTF.

DNA of the CDR3: TGTGCCAGCAGCTTAGGGGGGGGGCCTACAGATACGCAGTATTTT. Translated, it gives CASSLGGGPTDTQYF. V is TRBV7-9 and J is TRBJ2-3; tentative D call: TRBD2 (7 bases). The ends were cut back, 1 base at V and 3 bases at J, with 11 bases in the middle. The CDR3 extends over 15 amino acids. Germline-derived CDR1 and CDR2 are SEHNR and FQNEAQ (reference sequence).

In this sample, this clone turned up many times. V usage is TRBV29-1 and J usage is TRBJ2-5; D not resolved. Germline V lookup: CDR1 SQVTM, CDR2 ANQGSEA. The length of the CDR3 is 13 residues. V was shortened by 3 bases and J by 1 base, with 9 bases between the two germline ends. In nucleotides, the CDR3 is TGCAGCGTTGACGCCACAGCCCAAGAGACCCAGTACTTC. Protein sequence: CSVDATAQETQYF.

This clone was recorded a few times. The V and J genes are TRBV6-6 and TRBJ2-7; 7 nucleotides agree with TRBD1. The germline CDR1 and CDR2 sequences are MNHNY and SVGAGI (reference sequence). Germline trimming cut 4 bases from V and 2 bases from J; bases unmatched to any gene: 2. The CDR3 has 13 amino acids. The CDR3 DNA is TGTGCCAGCAGTTCAGACAGGGCCTACGAGCAGTACTTC. Encoded protein: CASSSDRAYEQYF.

About this clone: One end of the junction does not line up with germline, which may come from a read error. J is TRBJ2-7 and V is TRBV7-7; 7 bases are a match to TRBD1. Germline lookup yields CDR1 SSHAT and CDR2 FNYEAQ (reference sequence). This CDR3 spans 14 amino acids. CDR3 loop: CASSNLTGDYEQYF. Written as DNA, the CDR3 is TGTGCTAGCAGCAACCTAACAGGGGACTACGAGCAGTACTTC.

This chain joins TRBV6-1 and TRBJ2-7, with TRBD2 as a possible D gene (5 bases). CDR1 and CDR2 from the germline V gene are MNHNS and SASEGT. The ends were cut back, 7 bases at V and 3 bases at J, with 19 bases in the middle. This CDR3 has 15 residues. The CDR3 is CASITSPGLYYEQYF. The CDR3 nucleotides are TGTGCCAGCATTACGTCCCCCGGACTCTACTACGAGCAGTACTTC.

This clone occurred a few times. The J gene is TRBJ2-3, the V gene TRBV29-1; tentative D call: TRBD1 (6 bases). Germline CDR1 and CDR2: SQVTM and ANQGSEA. The CDR3 totals 15 residues. Trimming took off 4 bases at V and 2 bases at J, with 16 bases between the two ends. CDR3 in DNA: TGCAGCGTTGCTGAAATTGGGGGCCCCACAGATACGCAGTATTTT. It codes for CSVAEIGGPTDTQYF.

This clone was observed a few times. This chain joins TRBV5-4 and TRBJ1-4; 9 bases map to TRBD1. With V trimmed by 4 bases and J by 8 bases, 9 bases remained unmatched. Germline V gives CDR1 SGHNT, CDR2 YYREEE (reference sequence). This CDR3 has 15 amino acids. DNA for the CDR3: TGTGCCAGCAGCGTTATCGGACAGGGGAACGAAAAACTGTTTTTT. This sequence encodes CASSVIGQGNEKLFF.

V usage is TRBV5-4 and J usage is TRBJ1-1; D is possibly TRBD1 (6 bases). This CDR3 is 15 amino acids long. The germline V gene has CDR1 SGHNT and CDR2 YYREEE (reference sequence). V lost 2 bases to trimming and J lost 3 bases, with 14 bases between them. The CDR3 sequence: CASSLGTTGDTEAFF. DNA for the CDR3: TGTGCCAGCAGCTTAGGGACAACCGGGGACACTGAAGCTTTCTTT.

V gene TRBV2 combines with J gene TRBJ2-1, with 9 bases identical to TRBD1. The germline V gene encodes CDR1 SNHLY and CDR2 FYNNEI. This CDR3 region has 13 residues. J was trimmed by 14 bases and V by 9 bases; bases with no gene match: 14. DNA of the CDR3: TGTGCCAGTGGGGAACAGGGGGCGAGGGTAGAGTTCTTC. Translating it yields CASGEQGARVEFF.

The V call is TRBV7-8, the J call TRBJ2-2; TRBD2 matches at 8 bases. There are 16 residues in the CDR3. Per the germline V gene, CDR1 is SGHVS and CDR2 is FQNEAQ. With 1 base clipped from V and 4 bases from J, the junction kept 5 bases outside the gene matches. The CDR3 sequence is CASSLGAGGPTGELFF. The CDR3 bases are TGTGCCAGCAGCTTAGGCGCGGGGGGCCCCACCGGGGAGCTGTTTTTT.

The V gene is TRBV7-9, the J gene TRBJ1-2; D unclear. The V gene's germline CDR1 is SEHNR and CDR2 FQNEAQ (reference sequence). Trimming shortened V by 5 bases and J by 1 base, and 14 bases separated the two germline ends. CDR3 length equals 15 residues. Here the CDR3 reads CASSPREGYNYGYTF. DNA of the CDR3: TGTGCCAGCAGCCCTCGGGAGGGCTATAACTATGGCTACACCTTC.

The chain couples TRBV5-1 to TRBJ1-4; D may be TRBD1 (6 bases). The V gene lost 2 bases and the J gene lost 4 bases, with 12 bases spanning the gap. Germline V gene data show CDR1 as SGHRS and CDR2 as YFSETQ. This CDR3 region has 15 residues. CDR3 in amino acids: CASSLTGTGNEKLFF. The CDR3 nucleotides read TGCGCCAGCAGCTTAACAGGGACCGGTAATGAAAAACTGTTTTTT.

This chain joins TRBV6-4 and TRBJ2-1; 9 bases are shared with TRBD2. The CDR3 is 16 residues long. After removal of 5 bases from V and 2 bases from J, the junction contained 7 bases not matched to a gene. Germline loops: CDR1 MRHNA, CDR2 SNTAGT. Written as DNA, the CDR3 is TGTGCCAGCAGTTCGAGCGGGGGGAGAGCCTACAATGAGCAGTTCTTC. Its translation is CASSSSGGRAYNEQFF.

This clone was observed many times. The chain employs TRBV10-3 and TRBJ2-7, with TRBD1 matching over 8 bases. The V and J ends lost 11 bases and 2 bases, in that order; junction bases with no gene match: 8. This CDR3 spans 13 amino acids. CDR1 is ENHRY and CDR2 is SYGVKD in the germline V gene. CDR3 loop: CAVSGTGAYEQYF. The CDR3 DNA follows: TGTGCCGTATCCGGGACAGGTGCCTACGAGCAGTACTTC.

The count of this clone is one. The gene calls are TRBV5-1 and TRBJ1-2, with a tentative D call TRBD1 (6 bases). The germline V gene encodes CDR1 SGHRS and CDR2 YFSETQ. The V gene lost 2 bases and the J gene lost 6 bases, with 11 bases spanning the gap. This CDR3 has 13 residues. CDR3 amino acids: CASSLQGENGYTF. CDR3 DNA: TGCGCCAGCAGCTTACAGGGAGAGAATGGCTACACCTTC.

This chain connects TRBV4-3 to TRBJ2-7; 8 bases match TRBD1. In germline, CDR1 is LGHNA, CDR2 YSLEER. The CDR3 has 14 amino acids. V shed 4 bases, J shed 5 bases, and the junction held 7 bases outside the gene matches. CDR3 bases: TGCGCCAGCAGCCCACGCAGGGGGCTCGACGAGCAGTACTTC. Its translation is CASSPRRGLDEQYF.

This clone has just a few counts. Germline is not matched at one junction end, which may reflect a read error. The V gene is TRBV7-2, the J gene TRBJ2-3; TRBD2 matches 9 bases. This CDR3 has 16 residues. Germline lookup yields CDR1 SGHTA and CDR2 FQGNSA. For the CDR3, the DNA is TGCGCCAGCAGCCAAGGAGCTAGCGGGAACACAGATACGCAGTATTTT. Protein sequence: CASSQGASGNTDTQYF.

This clone was seen a few times. The rearrangement joins TRBV5-4 to TRBJ1-1; 10 bases map to TRBD1. Germline V CDR1 and CDR2: SGHNT, YYREEE (reference sequence). V shed 4 bases, J shed 5 bases, and the junction held 2 bases outside the gene matches. This CDR3 comprises 13 residues. DNA for the CDR3: TGTGCCAGCAGCAGGACAGGGGGGACTGAAGCTTTCTTT. Protein sequence: CASSRTGGTEAFF. Based on the CDR3 plus reference TRBV5-4 and TRBJ1-1, the full variable domain is ETGVTQSPTHLIKTRGQQVTLRCSSQSGHNTVSWYQQALGQGPQFIFQYYREEENGRGNFPPRFSGLQFPNYSSELNVNALELDDSALYLCASSRTGGTEAFFGQGTRLTVV.

The chain recombines TRBV2 with TRBJ1-5, with 9 bases that match TRBD1. The V gene end was trimmed by 6 bases and the J gene end by 2 bases; junction bases not matched to a gene: 5. The CDR3 consists of 15 residues. Germline V lookup: CDR1 SNHLY, CDR2 FYNNEI. Here the CDR3 reads CASRIRTGGNQPQHF. CDR3 nucleotides: TGTGCCAGCAGGATAAGGACAGGGGGCAATCAGCCCCAGCATTTT. The entire variable domain, with the rest obtained from reference TRBV2 and TRBJ1-5, is as follows: EPEVTQTPSHQVTQMGQEVILRCVPISNHLYFYWYRQILGQKVEFLVSFYNNEISEKSEIFDDQFSVERPDGSNFTLKIRSTKLEDSAMYFCASRIRTGGNQPQHFGDGTRLSIL.